This T cell receptor (beta chain) was observed in a study of blood T cell repertoires in COVID-19 (dated by TCRdb to 2020 to 2022). In terms of the full investigation: Samples from collaborators originated in the United States, Italy and Spain and spanned both the acute and convalescent phases of COVID-19. The material from the prospective study consisted of cDNA or gDNA derived from T cells, B-cell-depleted T cells, or PBMCs. The dataset comprised deeply sampled blood TCRbeta repertoires from subjects exposed to, actively infected with, or recovered from COVID-19. The repertoires were released in a freely available public database intended as a resource for research on the immune response to SARS-CoV-2. The samples were drawn from two sources: the first 160 participants of the ongoing ImmuneRACE study, and over 950 subjects contributed by 6 global collaborators. A de-identified subject ID, COVID-19 status, age in years and sex were almost always included in the sample metadata. Where available, HLA class I and class II types were obtained from metadata supplied by the sample provider rather than from assay-based typing.

The immunoSEQ Assay, a bias-controlled multiplex PCR, was used to amplify TCRbeta CDR3 regions from genomic DNA. The source study handled its data this way. The number of nucleated cells in each sample was estimated by amplification of reference gene primers within the assay. To quantify the absolute abundance of each unique TCRbeta CDR3 rearrangement, sequence reads were collapsed and filtered. For each sample, productive Simpson clonality was calculated as the square root of Simpson's diversity index over productive rearrangements. This is the immuneACCESS table as TCRdb keeps it, with only in-frame sequences that have V and J called. A part of the clones is gone; compared with another copy, unresolved V genes explain less than half, and the rest is unexplained. That table furnishes V, J and clone size, whereas the DNA furnished D and trimming. This sample comprises about 140,000 clones, roughly 85% of them detected only once. The ten largest account for about 3.6% of the sample.

On this clone itself: What this receptor recognizes is not known. At one boundary the junction diverges from the germline segment, which might be a read error.

General study outcomes and caveats: How much clinical and demographic metadata was included differed by source and by participant, and the metadata was provided uncurated.

CDR1 is given as SSHAT and CDR2 as FNYEAQ, both from the germline V gene (reference sequence). The CDR3 goes from the cysteine to the phenylalanine over 13 residues. The read is trimmed to its CDR3 DNA, 39 bases read in frame from base 1. Each collaborating institution followed its own protocols to collect whole blood in K2EDTA tubes. Collaborator samples were shipped for TCRbeta analysis as frozen whole blood, isolated PBMCs, or DNA extracted from either sample type. The receptor was derived from a man aged 60 to 69 with acute or convalescent COVID-19. The sequenced sample was peripheral blood. The chain is assembled from TRBV7-7 and TRBJ2-1; possibly the D gene is TRBD2, per 5 matching bases. The DNA sequence is as follows: TGTGCTAGCAGCTTAGGGCGGGTAAATGAGCAGTTCTTC. Its amino acids are CASSLGRVNEQFF. The full variable domain, with segments outside the CDR3 supplied by the reference TRBV7-7 and TRBJ2-1 proteins, appears as GAGVSQSPRYKVTKRGQDVTLRCDPISSHATLYWYQQALGQGPEFLTYFNYEAQPDKSGLPSDRFSAERPEGSISTLTIQRTEQRDSAMYRCASSLGRVNEQFFGPGTRLTVL.